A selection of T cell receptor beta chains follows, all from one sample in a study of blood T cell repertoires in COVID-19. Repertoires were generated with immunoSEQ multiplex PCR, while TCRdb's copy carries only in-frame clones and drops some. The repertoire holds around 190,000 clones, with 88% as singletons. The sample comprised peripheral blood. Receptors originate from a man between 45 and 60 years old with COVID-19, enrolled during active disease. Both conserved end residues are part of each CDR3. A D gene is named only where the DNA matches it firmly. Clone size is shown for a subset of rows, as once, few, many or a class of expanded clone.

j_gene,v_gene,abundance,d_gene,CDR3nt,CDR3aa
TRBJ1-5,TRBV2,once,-,TGTGCCAGCAGTGAATTTAGGGGGAATCAGCCCCAGCATTTT,CASSEFRGNQPQHF
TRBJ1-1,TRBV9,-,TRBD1,TGTGCCAGCAGCGTAGGACAGGGAGGTGAAGCTTTCTTT,CASSVGQGGEAFF
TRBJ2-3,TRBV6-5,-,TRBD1,TGTGCCAGCCAACCGGGACAGGGGCCTACAGATACGCAGTATTTT,CASQPGQGPTDTQYF
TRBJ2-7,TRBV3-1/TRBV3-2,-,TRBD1,TGTGCCAGCAGCCCCACCGGGACAGGGCTCTACGAGCAGTACTTC,CASSPTGTGLYEQYF
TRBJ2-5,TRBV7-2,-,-,TGTGCCAGCAGCCCCCGACTGGAGGGGCAGACCCAGTACTTC,CASSPRLEGQTQYF
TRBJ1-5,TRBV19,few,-,TGTGCCAGTAGTCGACAGGCGATCAATCAGCCCCAGCATTTT,CASSRQAINQPQHF
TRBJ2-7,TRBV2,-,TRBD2,TGTGCCAACAGATGGGCAGCGGGGGGGCCGGGCTACGAGCAGTACTTC,CANRWAAGGPGYEQYF
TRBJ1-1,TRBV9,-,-,TGTGCCAGCAGCCCTCAGGCCGACAGCCTGAACACTGAAGCTTTCTTT,CASSPQADSLNTEAFF
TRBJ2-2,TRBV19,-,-,TGTGCCAGTAGTTCGTCGGGTCCACCCCGGACCGGGGAGCTGTTTTTT,CASSSSGPPRTGELFF
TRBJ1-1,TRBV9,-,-,TGTGCCAGCAGCACGTTTGACAGGAACACTGAAGCTTTCTTT,CASSTFDRNTEAFF
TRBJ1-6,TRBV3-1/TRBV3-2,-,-,TGTGCCAGCAGCCTGAACAGGGTCTCACCCCTCCACTTT,CASSLNRVSPLHF
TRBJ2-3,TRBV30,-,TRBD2,TGTGCACGAGGGGTAGCGGGAGTAAATACGCAGTATTTT,CARGVAGVNTQYF
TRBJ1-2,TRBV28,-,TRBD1,TGTGCCGCCCATTCAGGGGGCTGGGGAGGCTACACCTTC,CAAHSGGWGGYTF
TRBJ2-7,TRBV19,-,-,TGTGCCAGTAGTATTGCAACTGGACAAGGTATCAGCAGCGAGCAGTACTTC,CASSIATGQGISSEQYF
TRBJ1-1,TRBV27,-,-,TGTGCCAGCAGTTTTGACACTGGGAGTACTGAAGCTTTCTTT,CASSFDTGSTEAFF
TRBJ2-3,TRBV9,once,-,TGTGCCAGCAGCGTAGCTCTAGATACGCAGTATTTT,CASSVALDTQYF
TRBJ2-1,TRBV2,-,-,TGTGCCAGCAGCCCCATCTACAATGAGCAGTTCTTC,CASSPIYNEQFF
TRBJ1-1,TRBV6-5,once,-,TGTGCCAGCAGAAGTCAGAGGCAGCTGAACACTGAAGCTTTCTTT,CASRSQRQLNTEAFF
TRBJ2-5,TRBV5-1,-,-,TGCGCCAGCAGCTTGATAGGAGGGGTGGAGACCCAGTACTTC,CASSLIGGVETQYF
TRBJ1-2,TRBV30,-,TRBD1,TGTGCCGGGGGGACAGGGAAGAACGGCTACACCTTC,CAGGTGKNGYTF
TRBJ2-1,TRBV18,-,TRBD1,TGTGCCAGCTCACCCCGGGACAGGGTTAATGAGCAGTTCTTC,CASSPRDRVNEQFF
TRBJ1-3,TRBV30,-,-,TGTGCCTGGAGTGTAAATCCAATCCAGGGGGGAAACACCATATATTTT,CAWSVNPIQGGNTIYF
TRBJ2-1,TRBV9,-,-,TGTGCCAGCAGCCCATTCTTTCCGAGCGAGCTGAGGAATGAGCAGTTCTTC,CASSPFFPSELRNEQFF
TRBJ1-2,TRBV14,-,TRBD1,TGTGCCAGCAGCCAAGGGACAGGGGCTAACTATGGCTACACCTTC,CASSQGTGANYGYTF
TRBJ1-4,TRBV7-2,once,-,TGTGCCAGCAGCCGGGGGCGCGGGGGGTCGGTAAAACTGTTTTTT,CASSRGRGGSVKLFF
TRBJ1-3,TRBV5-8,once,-,TGTGCCAGCAGCTTGGAGGCGGCCTCTGGAAACACCATATATTTT,CASSLEAASGNTIYF
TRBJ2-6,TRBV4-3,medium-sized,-,TGCGCCAGCAGCCAAGATGGAGAACTCTCTGGGGCCAACGTCCTGACTTTC,CASSQDGELSGANVLTF
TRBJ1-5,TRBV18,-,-,TGTGCCAGCTCACTACAGGGATTCAATCAGCCCCAGCATTTT,CASSLQGFNQPQHF
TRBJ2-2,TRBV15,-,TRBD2,TGTGCCACCAGCAGAGATCGACTAGCGGGCTTCGCGAACACCGGGGAGCTGTTTTTT,CATSRDRLAGFANTGELFF
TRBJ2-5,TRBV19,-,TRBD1,TGTGCCAGTAGTATTTCCCCGACAGGGTCGAAAGAGACCCAGTACTTC,CASSISPTGSKETQYF
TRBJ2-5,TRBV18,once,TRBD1,TGTGCCAGCTCACCACGGCAGGGGGCGTACCAAGAGACCCAGTACTTC,CASSPRQGAYQETQYF
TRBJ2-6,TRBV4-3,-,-,TGCGCCAGCAGCCAAGTTGGAGGGTCTGGGGCCAACGTCCTGACTTTC,CASSQVGGSGANVLTF
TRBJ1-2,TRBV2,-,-,TGTGCCAGCACTACAGGCGGGGTCGACGGAAACTATGGCTACACCTTC,CASTTGGVDGNYGYTF
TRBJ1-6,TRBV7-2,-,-,TGTGCCAGCAGCTTAGTGAGGGCAGGGGCTCTTTCACCCCTCCACTTT,CASSLVRAGALSPLHF
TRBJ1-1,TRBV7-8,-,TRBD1,TGTGCCAGCAGCTCGACAGGGAGGAACACTGAAGCTTTCTTT,CASSSTGRNTEAFF
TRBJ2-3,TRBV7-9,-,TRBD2,TGTGCCAGCACCTCCTCGGCGGGAGTGGGAGATACGCAGTATTTT,CASTSSAGVGDTQYF
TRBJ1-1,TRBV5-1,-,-,TGCGCCAGCAGGAACAGGGTCGACACTGAAGCTTTCTTT,CASRNRVDTEAFF
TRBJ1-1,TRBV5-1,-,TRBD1,TGCGCCAGCAGCCAGGGGGTCACTGAAGCTTTCTTT,CASSQGVTEAFF
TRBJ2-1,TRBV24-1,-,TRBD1,TGTGCCACCAGTGATCCGGGACAGGGGGGGTATGAGCAGTTCTTC,CATSDPGQGGYEQFF